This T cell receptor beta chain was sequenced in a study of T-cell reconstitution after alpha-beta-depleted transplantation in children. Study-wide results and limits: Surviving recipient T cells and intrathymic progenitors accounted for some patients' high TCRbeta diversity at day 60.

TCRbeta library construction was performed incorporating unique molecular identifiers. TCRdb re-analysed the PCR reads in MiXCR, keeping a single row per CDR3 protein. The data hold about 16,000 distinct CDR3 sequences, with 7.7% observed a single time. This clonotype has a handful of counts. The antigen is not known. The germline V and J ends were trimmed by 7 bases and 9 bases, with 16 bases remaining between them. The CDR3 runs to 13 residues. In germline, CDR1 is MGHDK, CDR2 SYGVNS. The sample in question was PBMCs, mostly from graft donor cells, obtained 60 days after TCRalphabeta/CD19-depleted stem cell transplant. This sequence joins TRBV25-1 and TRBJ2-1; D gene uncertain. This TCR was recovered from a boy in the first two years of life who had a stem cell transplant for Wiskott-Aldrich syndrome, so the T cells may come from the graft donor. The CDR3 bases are TGTGCCAGCAAGTCGCAGAGGCCCGGTGAGCAGTTCTTC. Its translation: CASKSQRPGEQFF.